The clone carrying this T cell receptor beta chain was observed a handful of times. The antigen remains unidentified. This sample was taken from a study of cytomegalovirus exposure and HLA in healthy donors. Study as a whole: Researchers previously reported finding just under 120 million unique TCR beta sequences from around 200 million T cells.

Study-level findings and limits: Among donors in an Asian-associated ancestry cluster, a later analysis reportedly found fewer N-insertions than the roughly 730-donor mean. By HLA locus, TCR association rates varied in a later analysis, with DRB1 showing the most and HLA-C the fewest.

V was clipped by 3 bases and J by 7 bases, with 9 bases between them. CDR1 is SGHTA and CDR2 is FQGNSA in the germline V gene. The CDR3 length is 12 residues. PCR was performed using 60 Vbeta and 13 Jbeta primers. Only in-frame clones appear in the TCRdb table, and some are missing; sequencing was by immunoSEQ multiplex PCR. The table shows some 190,000 clones, with roughly a tenth occurring only once. The sequencing sample was made of PBMCs. The chain joins TRBV7-2 to TRBJ1-1; the D gene is possibly TRBD1 (6 bases). This receptor was identified in a woman aged 30 to 39 in good health and CMV-seropositive. Written as DNA, the CDR3 is TGTGCCAGCAGCTTCGGACAGCTTGAAGCTTTCTTT. Translated, it gives CASSFGQLEAFF.